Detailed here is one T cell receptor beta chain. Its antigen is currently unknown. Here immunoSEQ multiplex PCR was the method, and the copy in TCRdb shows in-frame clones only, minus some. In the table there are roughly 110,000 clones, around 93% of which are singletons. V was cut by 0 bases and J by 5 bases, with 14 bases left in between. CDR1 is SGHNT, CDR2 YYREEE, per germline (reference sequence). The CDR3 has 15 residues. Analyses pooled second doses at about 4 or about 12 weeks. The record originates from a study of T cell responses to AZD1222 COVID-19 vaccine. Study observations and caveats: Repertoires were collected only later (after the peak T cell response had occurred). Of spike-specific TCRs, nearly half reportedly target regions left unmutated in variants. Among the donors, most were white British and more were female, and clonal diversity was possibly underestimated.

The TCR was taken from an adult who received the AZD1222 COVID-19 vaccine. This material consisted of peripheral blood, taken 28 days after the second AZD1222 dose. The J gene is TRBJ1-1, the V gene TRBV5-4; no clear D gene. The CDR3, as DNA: TGTGCCAGCAGCTTGGATCCGGGTTCGAATACTGAAGCTTTCTTT. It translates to CASSLDPGSNTEAFF.